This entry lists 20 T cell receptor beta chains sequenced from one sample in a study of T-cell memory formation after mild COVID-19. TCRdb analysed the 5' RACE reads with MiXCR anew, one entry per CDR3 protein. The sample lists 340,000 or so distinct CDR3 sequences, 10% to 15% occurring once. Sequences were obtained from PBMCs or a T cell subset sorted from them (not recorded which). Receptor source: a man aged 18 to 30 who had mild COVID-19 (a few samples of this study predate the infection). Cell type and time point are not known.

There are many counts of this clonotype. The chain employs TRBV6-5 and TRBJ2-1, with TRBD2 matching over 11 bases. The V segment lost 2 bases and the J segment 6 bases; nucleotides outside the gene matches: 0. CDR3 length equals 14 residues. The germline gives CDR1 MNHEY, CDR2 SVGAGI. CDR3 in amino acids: CASSYTSGGNEQFF. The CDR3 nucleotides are TGTGCCAGCAGTTACACTAGCGGGGGCAATGAGCAGTTCTTC.

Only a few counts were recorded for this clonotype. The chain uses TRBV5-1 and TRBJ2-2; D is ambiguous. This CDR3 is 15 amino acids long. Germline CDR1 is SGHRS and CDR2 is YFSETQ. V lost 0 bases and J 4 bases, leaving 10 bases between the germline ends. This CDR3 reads CASSLAGSPTGELFF. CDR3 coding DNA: TGCGCCAGCAGCTTGGCCGGGTCACCCACCGGGGAGCTGTTTTTT.

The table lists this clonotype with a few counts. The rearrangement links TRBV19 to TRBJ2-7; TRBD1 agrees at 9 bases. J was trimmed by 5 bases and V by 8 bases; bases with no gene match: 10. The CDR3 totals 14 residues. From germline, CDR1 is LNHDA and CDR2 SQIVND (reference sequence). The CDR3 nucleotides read TGTGCCAGTGCCCAGGGACAGGGTCCCCACGAGCAGTACTTC. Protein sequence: CASAQGQGPHEQYF.

CDR3 bases: TGTGCCAGCAGCTTCTCCAGGGGGAACACTGAAGCTTTCTTT. Translation: CASSFSRGNTEAFF. The chain uses TRBV7-9 and TRBJ1-1, with D perhaps matching TRBD1 (6 bases). The CDR3 sequence is 14 residues long. CDR1 SEHNR and CDR2 FQNEAQ come from the germline V gene (reference sequence). V shed 3 bases and J shed 1 base, with 9 bases lying between them.

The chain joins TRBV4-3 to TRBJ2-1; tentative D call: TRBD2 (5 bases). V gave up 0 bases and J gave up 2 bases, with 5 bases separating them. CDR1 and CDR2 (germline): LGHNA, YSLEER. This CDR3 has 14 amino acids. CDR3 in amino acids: CASSQDGAYNEQFF. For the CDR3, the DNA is TGCGCCAGCAGCCAAGACGGGGCCTACAATGAGCAGTTCTTC.

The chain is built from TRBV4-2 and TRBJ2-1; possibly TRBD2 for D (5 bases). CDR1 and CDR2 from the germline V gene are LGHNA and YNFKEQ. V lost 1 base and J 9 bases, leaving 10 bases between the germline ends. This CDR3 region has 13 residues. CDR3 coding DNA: TGTGCCAGCAGCCAAGCTGGTGAGGGTGAGCAGTTCTTC. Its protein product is CASSQAGEGEQFF.

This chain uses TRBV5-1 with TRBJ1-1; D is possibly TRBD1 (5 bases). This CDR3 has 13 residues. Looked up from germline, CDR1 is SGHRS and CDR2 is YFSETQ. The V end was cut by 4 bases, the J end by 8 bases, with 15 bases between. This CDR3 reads CASSGGGKPEAFF. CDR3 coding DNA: TGCGCCAGCAGCGGCGGGGGGAAACCCGAAGCTTTCTTT.

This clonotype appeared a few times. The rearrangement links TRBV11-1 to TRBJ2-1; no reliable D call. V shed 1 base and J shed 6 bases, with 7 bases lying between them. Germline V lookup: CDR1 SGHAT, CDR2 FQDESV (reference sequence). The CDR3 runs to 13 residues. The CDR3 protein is CASSLGQFNEQFF. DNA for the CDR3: TGTGCCAGCAGCTTAGGGCAATTCAATGAGCAGTTCTTC.

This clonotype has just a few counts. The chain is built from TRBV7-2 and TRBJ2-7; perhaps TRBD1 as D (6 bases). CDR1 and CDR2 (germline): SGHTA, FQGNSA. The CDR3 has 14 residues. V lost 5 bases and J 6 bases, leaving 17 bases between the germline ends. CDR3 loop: CASSVQGFGVEQYV. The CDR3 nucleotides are TGTGCCAGCAGCGTACAGGGTTTCGGGGTCGAGCAGTACGTC.

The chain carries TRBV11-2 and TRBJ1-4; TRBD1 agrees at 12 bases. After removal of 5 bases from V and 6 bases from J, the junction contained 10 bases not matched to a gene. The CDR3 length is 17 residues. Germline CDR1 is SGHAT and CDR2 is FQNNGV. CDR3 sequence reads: CASSPGTGGGRDEKLFF. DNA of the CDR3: TGTGCCAGCAGCCCCGGGACAGGGGGCGGGCGGGATGAAAAACTGTTTTTT.

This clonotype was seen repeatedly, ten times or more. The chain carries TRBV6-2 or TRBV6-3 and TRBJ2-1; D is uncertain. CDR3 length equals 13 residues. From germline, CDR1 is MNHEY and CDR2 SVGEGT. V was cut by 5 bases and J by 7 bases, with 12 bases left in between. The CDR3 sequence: CASSTALANEQFF. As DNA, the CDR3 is TGTGCCAGCAGTACGGCCCTTGCTAATGAGCAGTTCTTC.

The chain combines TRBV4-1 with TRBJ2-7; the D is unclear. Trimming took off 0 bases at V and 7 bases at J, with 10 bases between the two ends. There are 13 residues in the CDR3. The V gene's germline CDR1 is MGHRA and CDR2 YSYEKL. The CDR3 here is CASSQEIVGEQYF. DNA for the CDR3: TGCGCCAGCAGCCAAGAGATCGTGGGAGAGCAGTACTTC.

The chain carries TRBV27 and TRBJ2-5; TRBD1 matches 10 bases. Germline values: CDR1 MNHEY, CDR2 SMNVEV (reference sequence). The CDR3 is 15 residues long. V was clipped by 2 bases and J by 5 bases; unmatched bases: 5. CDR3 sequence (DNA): TGTGCCAGCAGTTTAAGGACAGGGGGTCGCGAGACCCAGTACTTC. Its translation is CASSLRTGGRETQYF.

This chain's CDR3 is CAISESQTSGRRTDTQYF. The CDR3 DNA follows: TGTGCCATCAGTGAGTCGCAAACTAGCGGGAGGCGCACAGATACGCAGTATTTT. The chain carries TRBV10-3 and TRBJ2-3; TRBD2 aligns across 12 bases. The CDR3 consists of 18 residues. The V segment lost 0 bases and the J segment 1 base; nucleotides outside the gene matches: 5. Germline CDR1 ENHRY, CDR2 SYGVKD.

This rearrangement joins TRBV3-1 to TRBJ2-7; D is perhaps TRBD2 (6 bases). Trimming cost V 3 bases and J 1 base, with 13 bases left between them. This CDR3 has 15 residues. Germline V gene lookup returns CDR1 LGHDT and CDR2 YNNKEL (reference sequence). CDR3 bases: TGTGCCAGCAGCCAGTCCCCCAGCGGGTCCTACGAGCAGTACTTC. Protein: CASSQSPSGSYEQYF.

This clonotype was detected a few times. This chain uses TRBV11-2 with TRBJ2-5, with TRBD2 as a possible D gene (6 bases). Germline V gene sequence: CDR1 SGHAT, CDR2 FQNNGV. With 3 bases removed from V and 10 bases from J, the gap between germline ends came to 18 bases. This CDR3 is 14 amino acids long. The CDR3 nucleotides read TGTGCCAGCAGCTTTAATCCGCGCACGGGGGACCAGTACTTC. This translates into CASSFNPRTGDQYF.

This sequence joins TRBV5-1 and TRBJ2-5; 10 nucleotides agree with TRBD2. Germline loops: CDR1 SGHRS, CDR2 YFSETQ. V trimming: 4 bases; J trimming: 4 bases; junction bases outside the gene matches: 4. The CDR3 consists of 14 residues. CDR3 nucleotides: TGCGCCAGCAGCCAGGGACTAGCGATAGAGACCCAGTACTTC. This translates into CASSQGLAIETQYF.

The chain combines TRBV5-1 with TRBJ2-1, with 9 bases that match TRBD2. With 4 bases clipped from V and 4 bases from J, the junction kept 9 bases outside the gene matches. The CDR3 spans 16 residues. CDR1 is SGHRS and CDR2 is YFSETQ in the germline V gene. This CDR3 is CASSAIPAGGYNEQFF. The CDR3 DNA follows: TGCGCCAGCAGCGCCATCCCAGCGGGGGGTTACAATGAGCAGTTCTTC.

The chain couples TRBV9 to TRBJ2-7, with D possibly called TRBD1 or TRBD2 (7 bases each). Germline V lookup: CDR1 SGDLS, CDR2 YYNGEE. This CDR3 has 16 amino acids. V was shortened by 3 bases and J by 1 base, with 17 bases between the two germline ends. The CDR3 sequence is CASSDPSGGGSYEQYF. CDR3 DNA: TGTGCCAGCAGCGACCCATCAGGGGGAGGGTCCTACGAGCAGTACTTC.

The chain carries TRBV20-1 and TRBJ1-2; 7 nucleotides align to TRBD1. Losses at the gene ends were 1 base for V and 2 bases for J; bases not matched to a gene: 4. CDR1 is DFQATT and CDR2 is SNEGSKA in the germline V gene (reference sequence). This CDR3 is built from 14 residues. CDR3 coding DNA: TGCAGTGCTAGAGGACAGGGAGGAAACTATGGCTACACCTTC. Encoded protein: CSARGQGGNYGYTF.